The next 27 T cell receptor beta chains were all read from a single sample in a study of response to subunit inactivated influenza vaccine. MiXCR, applied by TCRdb to the RT-PCR reads, yields one record per CDR3 protein. Among around 540,000 distinct CDR3 sequences listed, over 9.5% were seen once. The sample was PBMCs from blood, taken on the day of vaccination. Receptors originate from a man in his forties or fifties who received an inactivated influenza vaccine.

This chain links TRBV19 with TRBJ2-1; D might be TRBD2 (5 bases). This CDR3 comprises 12 residues. Between the trimmed V and J ends, which lost 7 bases and 7 bases, there was a span of 11 bases. The germline V gene has CDR1 LNHDA and CDR2 SQIVND (reference sequence). CDR3 residues: CASKGGRNEQFF. The CDR3 region has the DNA TGTGCCAGTAAAGGAGGCAGAAATGAGCAGTTCTTC.

This clonotype was counted between two and nine times. The V gene is TRBV28, the J gene TRBJ1-1, with D possibly TRBD1 on 5 matching bases. The V gene lost 1 base and the J gene lost 7 bases, with 13 bases spanning the gap. The V gene's germline CDR1 is MDHEN and CDR2 SYDVKM. CDR3 size: 14 residues. The CDR3 DNA sequence: TGTGCCAGCAGTTTATCGAGGGGTTGGGGTGAAGCTTTCTTT. Translating gives CASSLSRGWGEAFF.

This clonotype was seen a handful of times. The V call is TRBV4-2, the J call TRBJ2-7; D perhaps matches TRBD2 (5 bases). Germline-derived CDR1 and CDR2 are LGHNA and YNFKEQ. V lost 0 bases and J lost 2, with 14 bases in between. The CDR3 spans 16 residues. The DNA for the CDR3 is TGTGCCAGCAGCCAAGAAGGAGCGGTTAAAACCTACGAGCAGTACTTC. Translating gives CASSQEGAVKTYEQYF.

This clonotype was found many times. The chain uses TRBV5-5 and TRBJ2-4; D possibly corresponds to TRBD2 (5 bases). In germline, CDR1 is SGHKS, CDR2 YYEKEE (reference sequence). The CDR3 length is 15 residues. Trimming pared 1 base from V and 3 bases from J, leaving 11 bases between. The CDR3 coding sequence is TGTGCCAGCAGCTTGAACGGGGTAGGCAAAAACATTCAGTACTTC. Protein product: CASSLNGVGKNIQYF.

The chain links TRBV12-3 or TRBV12-4 to TRBJ2-5; 9 bases fit TRBD1. The CDR3 is 14 amino acids. Germline trimming cut 7 bases from V and 3 bases from J; bases unmatched to any gene: 6. Here the CDR3 DNA reads TGTGCCAGCAAGCAGGGACAGGGCAAAGAGACCCAGTACTTC. Translation: CASKQGQGKETQYF.

V is TRBV20-1 and J is TRBJ2-1; D could derive from TRBD1 or TRBD2 (6 bases each). Trimming took 6 bases from V and 9 from J, leaving 12 bases between them. The CDR3 contains 11 residues. Germline V gene lookup returns CDR1 DFQATT and CDR2 SNEGSKA (reference sequence). CDR3 protein: CSAQGGIEQFF. The CDR3 DNA is TGCAGTGCCCAAGGGGGGATTGAGCAGTTCTTC.

This clonotype has just a few counts. This chain uses TRBV3-1 with TRBJ2-7; D remains ambiguous. Trimming left V 3 bases short and J 6 bases short, with 9 bases between. The germline V gene encodes CDR1 LGHDT and CDR2 YNNKEL (reference sequence). This CDR3 spans 12 amino acids. This chain's CDR3 is CASSHFGSEQYF. As DNA, the CDR3 is TGTGCCAGCAGCCATTTTGGTTCCGAGCAGTACTTC.

This clonotype was seen ten or more times. The rearrangement uses TRBV27 and TRBJ2-1; a possible D gene is TRBD1 (5 bases). Trimming pared 0 bases from V and 6 bases from J, leaving 18 bases between. This CDR3 has 17 residues. The germline V gene encodes CDR1 MNHEY and CDR2 SMNVEV (reference sequence). For the CDR3, the DNA is TGTGCCAGCAGTTTATCGCTTTCACCGCTAGGGGCCAATGAGCAGTTCTTC. Its translation is CASSLSLSPLGANEQFF.

This clonotype was detected ten times or more. The chain joins TRBV11-2 to TRBJ2-1, with 11 bases identical to TRBD2. This CDR3 has 18 amino acids. V lost 1 base to trimming and J lost 6 bases; unmatched junction nucleotides: 11. CDR1 and CDR2 from the germline V gene are SGHAT and FQNNGV. In DNA, the CDR3 is TGTGCCAGCAGCTTAGGGGTCATAGCGGGGGGGCCCCGCAATGAGCAGTTCTTC. Translating gives CASSLGVIAGGPRNEQFF.

This clonotype showed up many times. The genes are TRBV20-1 and TRBJ2-6, with 8 bases lining up with TRBD2. CDR1 is DFQATT, CDR2 SNEGSKA, per germline (reference sequence). Trimming took 0 bases from V and 2 from J; bases not matched to a gene: 3. The CDR3 spans 16 residues. The CDR3 nucleotides read TGCAGTGCTAGAGATTGGCGGGGGGCTGGGGCCAACGTCCTGACTTTC. This encodes CSARDWRGAGANVLTF.

This clonotype was counted a few times. The chain couples TRBV12-3 or TRBV12-4 to TRBJ1-1; 10 positions agree with TRBD1. The CDR3 spans 15 residues. V lost 3 bases and J lost 4; bases outside the gene matches: 5. The CDR3 DNA is TGTGCCAGCAGTTTCGGGGACAGGGGAGCCACTGAAGCTTTCTTT. This codes for CASSFGDRGATEAFF.

This chain links TRBV3-1 with TRBJ1-3, with D tentatively TRBD1 (5 bases). The CDR3 is made up of 14 amino acids. V was clipped by 3 bases and J by 4 bases, with 10 bases between them. Germline assignment: CDR1 LGHDT and CDR2 YNNKEL (reference sequence). Here the CDR3 reads CASSQRDSGNTIYF. CDR3 DNA sequence: TGTGCCAGCAGCCAGAGGGACTCCGGAAACACCATATATTTT.

This clonotype has just a few counts. This sequence joins TRBV2 and TRBJ2-3, with D unclear. The ends were cut back, 10 bases at V and 0 bases at J, with 14 bases in the middle. This CDR3 contains 14 residues. Germline-derived CDR1 and CDR2 are SNHLY and FYNNEI. The CDR3 DNA is TGTGCCATCGACGGACCACAAAGCACAGATACGCAGTATTTT. Its translation is CAIDGPQSTDTQYF.

At least ten counts were recorded for this clonotype. The rearrangement joins TRBV5-1 to TRBJ2-5; 7 bases map to TRBD2. The CDR3 consists of 16 residues. Germline CDR1 SGHRS, CDR2 YFSETQ. V lost 0 bases and J lost 1; bases outside the gene matches: 6. CDR3 DNA sequence: TGCGCCAGCAGCTTGGTAGCGGGCTCAGCCCAAGAGACCCAGTACTTC. Translated: CASSLVAGSAQETQYF.

This clonotype was seen a handful of times. The chain is built from TRBV6-1 and TRBJ2-3, with 14 bases matching TRBD2. J was trimmed by 4 bases and V by 10 bases; bases with no gene match: 7. The CDR3 extends over 15 amino acids. In germline, CDR1 is MNHNS, CDR2 SASEGT. CDR3 coding DNA: TGTGCCACCAATCCGGGACTAGCGGGAGCAGATACGCAGTATTTT. It is translated as CATNPGLAGADTQYF.

This chain uses TRBV5-1 with TRBJ2-6; 10 bases agree with TRBD1. CDR3 size: 17 residues. V dropped 5 bases and J dropped 2; count of bases not matched to a gene: 7. Germline-derived CDR1 and CDR2 are SGHRS and YFSETQ. The CDR3 sequence is CASSRGTGVPGANVLTF. The CDR3 DNA reads TGCGCCAGCAGTCGCGGGACAGGGGTTCCTGGGGCCAACGTCCTGACTTTC.

This clonotype was counted between two and nine times. The V and J genes are TRBV28 and TRBJ2-1; 14 nucleotides match TRBD2. Germline V gene sequence: CDR1 MDHEN, CDR2 SYDVKM. The V and J ends lost 6 bases and 8 bases, in that order; junction bases with no gene match: 6. The CDR3 covers 15 residues. The CDR3 DNA sequence: TGTGCCAGCAGGACTAGCGGGAGGGCAGGCGATGAGCAGTTCTTC. It encodes CASRTSGRAGDEQFF.

The table lists this clonotype with a few counts. The chain recombines TRBV10-3 with TRBJ2-7; 8 positions match TRBD2. This CDR3 is built from 16 residues. Germline V CDR1 and CDR2: ENHRY, SYGVKD. The V gene end was trimmed by 6 bases and the J gene end by 0 bases; junction bases not matched to a gene: 10. The CDR3 DNA is TGTGCCATCAGGCCGACGGGGGGGCTACTCTCCTACGAGCAGTACTTC. Encoded protein: CAIRPTGGLLSYEQYF.

The rearrangement uses TRBV7-3 and TRBJ2-1; 15 bases fit TRBD2. The CDR3 extends over 17 amino acids. Trimming cost V 5 bases and J 7 bases; bases outside gene matches: 9. Germline V gene lookup returns CDR1 SGHTA and CDR2 FQGTGA. CDR3 sequence reads: CASSVGTSGRFGNEQFF. The CDR3 nucleotides are TGTGCCAGCAGCGTAGGGACTAGCGGGAGGTTTGGAAATGAGCAGTTCTTC.

This chain connects TRBV7-9 to TRBJ2-1, with D perhaps matching TRBD1 or TRBD2 (6 bases each). Germline CDR1 SEHNR, CDR2 FQNEAQ (reference sequence). The CDR3 loop spans 14 amino acids. The ends were cut back, 10 bases at V and 0 bases at J, with 13 bases in the middle. The CDR3 nucleotides read TGTGCCATGGCCGAGGGGGGCTCCTACAATGAGCAGTTCTTC. Translation gives CAMAEGGSYNEQFF.

This chain joins TRBV21-1 and TRBJ1-5; the tabulated D call, TRBD1, remains unverified against the DNA. TRBV21-1 is a documented pseudogene. The length of the CDR3 is 16 residues. The CDR3 nucleotides read TGTGCCAGCAGCAGCCGGACAGGGTGTAATCTACTGCCCCAGCATTTT. Translation gives CASSSRTGCNLLPQHF.

A few counts support this clonotype. CDR3 nucleotides: TGTGCCAGCAGCTTTAGGTTCTCCCCTATAGCCACAGATACGCAGTATTTT. It is translated as CASSFRFSPIATDTQYF. This sequence joins TRBV11-2 and TRBJ2-3; no clear D. Between the trimmed V and J ends, which lost 3 bases and 2 bases, there was a span of 18 bases. The CDR3 loop spans 17 amino acids. The germline V gene encodes CDR1 SGHAT and CDR2 FQNNGV. The variable domain in full, with the rest retrieved from reference TRBV11-2 and TRBJ2-3, is EAGVAQSPRYKIIEKRQSVAFWCNPISGHATLYWYQQILGQGPKLLIQFQNNGVVDDSQLPKDRFSAERLKGVDSTLKIQPAKLEDSAVYLCASSFRFSPIATDTQYFGPGTRLTVL.

This clonotype occurred a few times. The V call is TRBV20-1, the J call TRBJ2-7; D gene uncertain. From germline, CDR1 is DFQATT and CDR2 SNEGSKA (reference sequence). V was pared by 3 bases and J by 1 base, with 13 bases between. This CDR3 comprises 14 residues. CDR3 bases: TGCAGTGCTAGCGGGCGAAGTTCATCCTACGAGCAGTACTTC. Amino acid sequence: CSASGRSSSYEQYF.

This clonotype was detected a few times. J is TRBJ2-4 and V is TRBV29-1; TRBD1 aligns across 7 bases. Germline values: CDR1 SQVTM, CDR2 ANQGSEA. The length of the CDR3 is 13 residues. V lost 7 bases and J lost 5; bases outside the gene matches: 8. CDR3 amino acids: CSAEGQGENIQYF. Here the CDR3 DNA reads TGCAGCGCTGAGGGTCAGGGGGAAAACATTCAGTACTTC.

As DNA, the CDR3 is TGCAGTGGGGCGGCAGCAAACAATCAGCCCCAGCATTTT. This gives the protein CSGAAANNQPQHF. This chain links TRBV20-1 with TRBJ1-5; no definite D call. With 7 bases removed from V and 3 bases from J, the gap between germline ends came to 13 bases. The germline CDR1 and CDR2 sequences are DFQATT and SNEGSKA (reference sequence). The CDR3 runs to 13 residues.

In this sample, this clonotype turned up a few times. This chain uses TRBV3-1 with TRBJ2-1; 7 bases match TRBD2. The CDR3 length is 14 residues. CDR1 and CDR2 from the germline V gene are LGHDT and YNNKEL (reference sequence). The J segment lost 5 bases and the V segment lost 6 bases, leaving 7 bases of the junction unmatched. The CDR3 DNA reads TGTGCCAGCAGACTCACCGCGGGGGACAATGAGCAGTTCTTC. This translates into CASRLTAGDNEQFF.

The genes are TRBV7-3 and TRBJ2-2; 13 nucleotides agree with TRBD2. The J segment lost 2 bases and the V segment lost 5 bases, leaving 11 bases of the junction unmatched. CDR1 is SGHTA and CDR2 is FQGTGA in the germline V gene. The CDR3 contains 19 residues. The CDR3 sequence is CASSPRTSGRRLNTGELFF. The CDR3 coding sequence is TGTGCCAGCAGCCCCCGGACTAGCGGGAGACGTTTAAACACCGGGGAGCTGTTTTTT. Full variable domain (missing parts from reference TRBV7-3 and TRBJ2-2): GAGVSQTPSNKVTEKGKYVELRCDPISGHTALYWYRQSLGQGPEFLIYFQGTGAADDSGLPNDRFFAVRPEGSVSTLKIQRTERGDSAVYLCASSPRTSGRRLNTGELFFGEGSRLTVL.